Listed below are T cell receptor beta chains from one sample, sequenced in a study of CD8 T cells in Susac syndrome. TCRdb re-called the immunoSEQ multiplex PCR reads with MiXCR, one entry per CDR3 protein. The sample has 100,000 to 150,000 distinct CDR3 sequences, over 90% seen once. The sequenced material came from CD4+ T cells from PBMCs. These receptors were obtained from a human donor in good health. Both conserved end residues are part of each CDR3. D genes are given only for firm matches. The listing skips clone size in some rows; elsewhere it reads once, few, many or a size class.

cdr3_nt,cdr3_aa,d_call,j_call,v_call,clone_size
TGCAGCGTTGTCCGGACAGGGCTGGGGGGGCAGTACTTC,CSVVRTGLGGQYF,TRBD1,TRBJ2-7,TRBV29-1,.
TGTGCCAGCAGCTTAGAGGTACAGGGGTATGGCTACACCTTC,CASSLEVQGYGYTF,TRBD1,TRBJ1-2,TRBV7-9,.
TGCGCCAGCAGCCAGCCGGACAGGGACTACAATGAGCAGTTCTTC,CASSQPDRDYNEQFF,TRBD1,TRBJ2-1,TRBV4-1,.
TGCGCCAGCAGCGCGGGACTAGCGGGAAATCTTGAGCAGTTCTTC,CASSAGLAGNLEQFF,TRBD2,TRBJ2-1,TRBV5-1,.
TGTGCCAGCAGTTTGAACAGACAAGGAAAACTGTTTTTT,CASSLNRQGKLFF,.,TRBJ1-4,TRBV27,.
TGTGCCAGCAGTGAACCGGGGGGTTCGGGAGAGACCCAGTACTTC,CASSEPGGSGETQYF,TRBD2,TRBJ2-5,TRBV25-1,.
TGCAGTGCTAGAGATTTAGCGGGAGCTTGGAATGAGCAGTTCTTC,CSARDLAGAWNEQFF,TRBD2,TRBJ2-1,TRBV20-1,.
TGTGCCAGCAGCTTAACCGCCGGGGAGCTGTTTTTT,CASSLTAGELFF,.,TRBJ2-2,TRBV11-2,once
TGTGCCAGCAGCCATCCTCTAGGGGCTGGGGAAGAGACCCAGTACTTC,CASSHPLGAGEETQYF,.,TRBJ2-5,TRBV3-1,.
TGTGCCAGCAGCCAAGTTCTGAACACTGAAGCTTTCTTT,CASSQVLNTEAFF,.,TRBJ1-1,TRBV14,.
TGCAGCGTTGAATCGGGGGCGGTTGGAAACACCATATATTTT,CSVESGAVGNTIYF,.,TRBJ1-3,TRBV29-1,.
TGTGCCAGCAGCTTAAGTCAGGGGCGATACAATGAGCAGTTCTTC,CASSLSQGRYNEQFF,.,TRBJ2-1,TRBV7-2,.
TGTGCCAGCAGCCTTGGACCGAACAATCAGCCCCAGCATTTT,CASSLGPNNQPQHF,.,TRBJ1-5,TRBV7-2,.
TGTGCCAGCAGTTTTGACAGGGTGGGCAATGAGCAGTTCTTC,CASSFDRVGNEQFF,TRBD1,TRBJ2-1,TRBV12-3/TRBV12-4,.
TGTGCCAGCTCACTACTAGGACAGTTCACGGATGAGCAGTTCTTC,CASSLLGQFTDEQFF,.,TRBJ2-1,TRBV18,.
TGCGCCAGCAGCCAAGATTCGGAGACCCAGTACTTC,CASSQDSETQYF,.,TRBJ2-5,TRBV4-1,.
TGTGCCAGCTCACCTCGGAGGCCGGGGGGCGCGGACTATGGCTACACCTTC,CASSPRRPGGADYGYTF,.,TRBJ1-2,TRBV18,.
TGCGCCAGCAGCCCCCGGGGCTACCAAGAGACCCAGTACTTC,CASSPRGYQETQYF,.,TRBJ2-5,TRBV5-1,.
TGTGCCAGCAGCGCCCGGGACAGCTCTGGAAACACCATATATTTT,CASSARDSSGNTIYF,TRBD1,TRBJ1-3,TRBV9,.
TGCAGCGTTATCGGGTGGAACTCCTACGAGCAGTACTTC,CSVIGWNSYEQYF,.,TRBJ2-7,TRBV29-1,.
TGTGCCAGCTCTCTCTTACTAGGGGCTGCGGACGAGCAGTACTTC,CASSLLLGAADEQYF,.,TRBJ2-7,TRBV18,.
TGTGGAGGCAGCCCCGCCAGGGAAGCTTTCTTT,CGGSPAREAFF,.,TRBJ1-1,TRBV2,once
TGTGCCAGCAGCTTGGGACCTCAGGGGCCGGAGACCCAGTACTTC,CASSLGPQGPETQYF,.,TRBJ2-5,TRBV5-4,.
TGTGCCAGCAGTTTCCTAACAGTTAGCAATCAGCCCCAGCATTTT,CASSFLTVSNQPQHF,.,TRBJ1-5,TRBV28,once
TGTGCCAGTAGGGGTCCCGGGACGGTGAACACTGAAGCTTTCTTT,CASRGPGTVNTEAFF,.,TRBJ1-1,TRBV19,.
TGTGCCAGCCGACAAGGGGAGGCGGCGCCCCAGCATTTT,CASRQGEAAPQHF,.,TRBJ1-5,TRBV3-1,.
TGTGCCAGCAGCTCTACTCAATCGGGCGAGCAGTACTTC,CASSSTQSGEQYF,.,TRBJ2-7,TRBV5-4,.
TGTGCCAGCTCACCGGTCCAGCAAGAGACCCAGTACTTC,CASSPVQQETQYF,.,TRBJ2-5,TRBV18,.
TGTGCCACCAGCAGAGATAAAACTAGCGTTTACAATGAGCAGTTCTTC,CATSRDKTSVYNEQFF,TRBD2,TRBJ2-1,TRBV15,.
TGTGCCAGCAGCCAAGTCGGCGGGAGGGCCGCATATGAGCAGTTCTTC,CASSQVGGRAAYEQFF,TRBD2,TRBJ2-1,TRBV3-1,.
TGTGCCAGCAATTCGAGGAGCGGGAGCTCCTACAATGAGCAGTTCTTC,CASNSRSGSSYNEQFF,TRBD2,TRBJ2-1,TRBV28,.
TGTGCCAGCAGTTACCGTGGCAGGAGTGAGCAGTACTTC,CASSYRGRSEQYF,.,TRBJ2-7,TRBV6-2/TRBV6-3,.
TGTGCCAGCAGCCAAGATAGAAAGTACAGCTCCTACGAGCAGTACTTC,CASSQDRKYSSYEQYF,.,TRBJ2-7,TRBV14,once
TGTGCCAGCTCACCACAGCGGGACAGCTATGGCTACACCTTC,CASSPQRDSYGYTF,TRBD1,TRBJ1-2,TRBV18,.
TGTGCCAGCAGCCCCAGCGGGACGAGCTCCTACGAGCAGTACTTC,CASSPSGTSSYEQYF,TRBD2,TRBJ2-7,TRBV7-2,.
TGTGCCAGCACCCCTGGCACCGGGGAGCTGTTTTTT,CASTPGTGELFF,.,TRBJ2-2,TRBV6-6,.
TGCGCCAGCAGCTTGGACGGGACAGGGCGCTCTGGGGCCAACGTCCTGACTTTC,CASSLDGTGRSGANVLTF,TRBD1,TRBJ2-6,TRBV5-1,.
TGTGCCAGCAGCGCCGGGGTTTCGGGTACGCAGTATTTT,CASSAGVSGTQYF,.,TRBJ2-3,TRBV14,.
TGTGCCAGCAGCACAACCCGGGGAAGGCAAGAGACCCAGTACTTC,CASSTTRGRQETQYF,.,TRBJ2-5,TRBV7-9,.
TGCGCCAGCAGCTTGGACGGGGCCGGGGAGCTGTTTTTT,CASSLDGAGELFF,.,TRBJ2-2,TRBV5-1,.
TGTGCCAGCAGTTTGGAGGCTAGCGGTAACTACGAGCAGTACTTC,CASSLEASGNYEQYF,TRBD2,TRBJ2-7,TRBV27,.
TGTGCCAGCTTGGGCAGGAGGAGATTGGATGGCTACACCTTC,CASLGRRRLDGYTF,.,TRBJ1-2,TRBV7-9,.
TGCAGTGCTAGAGAAGGGGCGTGGGGCTACACCTTC,CSAREGAWGYTF,.,TRBJ1-2,TRBV20-1,.
TGCGCCAGCAGCTGGCCCTGGGTCTCTGGGGCCAACGTCCTGACTTTC,CASSWPWVSGANVLTF,.,TRBJ2-6,TRBV5-1,.
TGTGCCAGCAGCTTATTGGGTGGGGCGCAAGAGACCCAGTACTTC,CASSLLGGAQETQYF,.,TRBJ2-5,TRBV7-9,.
TGTGCCAGCAGCCCCCCGACAGGGGGGTGGACTGAAGCTTTCTTT,CASSPPTGGWTEAFF,TRBD1,TRBJ1-1,TRBV28,.
TGTGCCAGTCATGCCGGACAGAGAAAGATAAACACCGGGGAGCTGTTTTTT,CASHAGQRKINTGELFF,.,TRBJ2-2,TRBV19,.
TGTGCCAGTAGGAAACAGGCTCACTATGGCTACACCTTC,CASRKQAHYGYTF,.,TRBJ1-2,TRBV19,.
TGCGCCAGCCAGACAGGGCCGAACCAGCCCCAGCATTTT,CASQTGPNQPQHF,TRBD1,TRBJ1-5,TRBV5-1,once
TGCGCCAGCAGCAGTGAAGGTGAGCAGTTCTTC,CASSSEGEQFF,.,TRBJ2-1,TRBV5-1,.
TGTGCCAGCAGTTACGGCAGGGCCTACGAGCAGTACTTC,CASSYGRAYEQYF,.,TRBJ2-7,TRBV6-5,.
TGTGCCAGCAGACGGAGAACAGGGGGAAGCAATCAGCCCCAGCATTTT,CASRRRTGGSNQPQHF,TRBD1,TRBJ1-5,TRBV28,.
TGCAGCGTCTCCGGGACTAGAAGGGGGTCCTACGAGCAGTACTTC,CSVSGTRRGSYEQYF,TRBD2,TRBJ2-7,TRBV29-1,.
TGTGCCAGCAGCCGGGACATGAGCTCCTACGAGCAGTACTTC,CASSRDMSSYEQYF,.,TRBJ2-7,TRBV6-5,.
TGTGCCAGCAGTCCTAGGGGACAGGGCTCCTACGAGCAGTACTTC,CASSPRGQGSYEQYF,TRBD1,TRBJ2-7,TRBV12-3/TRBV12-4,.
TGTGCCAGCAGCTCACTAGCGGGAGTTCCCGAGCAGTACTTC,CASSSLAGVPEQYF,TRBD2,TRBJ2-7,TRBV7-2,.
TGCAGTGCTAGAATACAGGGTCTCCCTGGCTATGGCTACACCTTC,CSARIQGLPGYGYTF,.,TRBJ1-2,TRBV20-1,.
TGCGCCAGCAGTTCCCGGGGGGGATCGAACGAGCAGTACTTC,CASSSRGGSNEQYF,TRBD2,TRBJ2-7,TRBV23-1,once
TGTGCCAGCACCCTGGGACTAGCGGGAACCAAGGAGCAGTACTTC,CASTLGLAGTKEQYF,TRBD2,TRBJ2-7,TRBV12-3/TRBV12-4,.
TGCAGCGGACGGGACAGGTCTTCAGATACGCAGTATTTT,CSGRDRSSDTQYF,TRBD1,TRBJ2-3,TRBV29-1,.